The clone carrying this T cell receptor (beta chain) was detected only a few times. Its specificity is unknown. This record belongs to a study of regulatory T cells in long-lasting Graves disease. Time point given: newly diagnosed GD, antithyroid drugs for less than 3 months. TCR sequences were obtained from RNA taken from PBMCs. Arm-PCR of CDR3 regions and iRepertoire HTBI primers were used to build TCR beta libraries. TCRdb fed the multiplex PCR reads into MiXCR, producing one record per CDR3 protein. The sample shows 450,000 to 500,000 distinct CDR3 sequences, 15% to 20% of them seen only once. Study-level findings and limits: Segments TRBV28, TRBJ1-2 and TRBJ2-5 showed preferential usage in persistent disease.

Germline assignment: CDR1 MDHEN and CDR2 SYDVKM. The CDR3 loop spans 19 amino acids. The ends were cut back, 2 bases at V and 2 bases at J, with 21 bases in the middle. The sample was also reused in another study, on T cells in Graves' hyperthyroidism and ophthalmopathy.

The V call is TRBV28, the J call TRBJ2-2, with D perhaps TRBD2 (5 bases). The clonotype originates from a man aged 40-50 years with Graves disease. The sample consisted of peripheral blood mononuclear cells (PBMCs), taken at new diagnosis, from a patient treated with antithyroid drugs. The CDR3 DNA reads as TGTGCCAGCAGTTTAGAGGGTCCCTGGACCAGTAGTAACACCGGGGAGCTGTTTTTT. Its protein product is CASSLEGPWTSSNTGELFF.